What follows describes a single T cell receptor (beta chain). In the source study's methods: Reference gene primers were amplified, and this amplification served to estimate nucleated cell counts. Produced via immunoSEQ multiplex PCR; TCRdb's table is partial and in-frame only. That table gives V, J and clone size, and the DNA gave D and trimming. The sample lists 270,000 or so clones, about nine tenths occurring once. This entry is derived from a study of blood T cell repertoires in COVID-19. The overall study: Donors in the United States, Italy and Spain gave samples during acute or convalescent COVID-19. Sample material is recorded as cDNA or gDNA derived from T cells, B-cell-depleted T cells, or PBMCs.

Germline CDR1 reads ENHRY; CDR2 reads SYGVKD. J was trimmed by 5 bases and V by 5 bases; bases with no gene match: 8. The CDR3 consists of 14 residues. The origin of this receptor is a woman aged 25-40 years with active or convalescent COVID-19. This chain joins TRBV10-3 and TRBJ2-7; 8 positions agree with TRBD1. What was sequenced was peripheral blood. The CDR3 coding sequence is TGTGCCATCAGTCAAGGACAGGGTGTCAACGAGCAGTACTTC. It codes for CAISQGQGVNEQYF.